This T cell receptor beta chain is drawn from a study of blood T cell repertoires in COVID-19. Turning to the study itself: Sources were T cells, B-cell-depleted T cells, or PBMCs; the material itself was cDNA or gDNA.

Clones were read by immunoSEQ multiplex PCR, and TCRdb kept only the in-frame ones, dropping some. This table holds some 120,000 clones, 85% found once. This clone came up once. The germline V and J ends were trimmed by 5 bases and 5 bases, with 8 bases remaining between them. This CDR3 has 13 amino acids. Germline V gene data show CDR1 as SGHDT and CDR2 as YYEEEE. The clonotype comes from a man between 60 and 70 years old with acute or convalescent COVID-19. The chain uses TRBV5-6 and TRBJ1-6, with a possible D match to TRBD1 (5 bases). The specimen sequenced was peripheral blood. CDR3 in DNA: TGTGCCAGCAGGGGGCAGGATAATTCACCCCTCCACTTT. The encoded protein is CASRGQDNSPLHF.